This TCR beta chain came from a study of blood T cell repertoires in COVID-19. Generated by immunoSEQ multiplex PCR, the TCRdb table keeps only in-frame clones and is missing some. The repertoire holds 120,000 to 150,000 clones, with around 90% as singletons. The sequence derives from a human donor with COVID-19, enrolled during active disease. The donor label of this sample is uncertain. What was sequenced was peripheral blood.

The CDR3 DNA reads as TGCGCCAGCAGCCCCGACAGGGGGCGGCATCTCGAGCAGTACTTC. Its translation: CASSPDRGRHLEQYF. This chain joins TRBV5-1 and TRBJ2-7, with 10 bases fitting TRBD1. Germline CDR1 and CDR2: SGHRS and YFSETQ. V was clipped by 4 bases and J by 6 bases; unmatched bases: 10. The CDR3 loop spans 15 amino acids.